This T cell receptor (beta chain) originates from a study of blood T cell repertoires in COVID-19. Study as a whole: The study drew acute and convalescent COVID-19 samples from the United States, Italy and Spain. T cells, B-cell-depleted T cells, or PBMCs supplied cDNA or gDNA.

This CDR3 region has 14 residues. Germline values: CDR1 MNHEY, CDR2 SMNVEV (reference sequence). V gave up 4 bases and J gave up 3 bases; unmatched junction bases: 5. As processed by the authors: Scientists estimated how many nucleated cells there were by amplifying reference gene primers. Clones were sequenced by immunoSEQ multiplex PCR, and TCRdb holds only the in-frame ones, with some missing. That table furnishes V, J and clone size, whereas the DNA furnished D and trimming. The sample shows over 350,000 clones, around 86% of them seen only once. Sequences were obtained from peripheral blood. This chain uses TRBV27 with TRBJ1-1; TRBD1 aligns across 7 bases. This receptor was taken from a woman in her thirties with active or convalescent COVID-19. CDR3 amino acids: CASSSLGGDTEAFF. In DNA, the CDR3 is TGTGCCAGCAGTTCGTTAGGGGGCGACACTGAAGCTTTCTTT.